This T cell receptor beta chain was observed in a study of T cell repertoires in cytomegalovirus infection. Whole-study context: Public TCR beta signatures indicated both CMV infection and matching HLA type. Findings and caveats of the study: Carriers of CMV plus the relevant HLA were identified by cumulative public TCR beta family frequency. There were HLA-C-restricted CMV-specific TCR beta clonotypes dominating the ex vivo response.

CDR1 is MNHEY and CDR2 is SVGEGT in the germline V gene. The CDR3 length is 11 residues, termini included. One entry per CDR3 protein, called by TCRdb with MiXCR from the reads. This table holds approximately 910,000 distinct CDR3 sequences, roughly a third found once. This clonotype was detected only a few times. Its target is not known. The CDR3 does not close with the conserved phenylalanine or tryptophan, likely indicating a read error. It is unclear where the CDR3 begins or ends on the DNA, so no DNA is shown, and the CDR3 is as TCRdb lists it. The source of this sequence is a human donor in good health (CMV status not recorded). Some clones in this sample may be carry-over from other donors' samples. The chain has TRBV6-2 or TRBV6-3 and TRBJ2-5; no DNA check was done on the table's D call, TRBD2. The starting material was cultured CD8+ T cells from PBMCs, obtained from culture after CMV antigen stimulation. CDR3 amino acids: CASSYGRTSSV.